Shown below are 13 T cell receptor beta chains from a single sample sequenced in a study of blood T cell repertoires in COVID-19. The method was immunoSEQ multiplex PCR; TCRdb's version includes in-frame clones alone and lacks a portion of them. The sample holds 100,000 to 150,000 clones; approximately 83% are singletons and the top ten take around 9.8%. The sample comprised peripheral blood. The receptors were sampled from a man in his forties with active or convalescent COVID-19.

The chain employs TRBV24-1 and TRBJ2-7; 9 bases match TRBD1. This CDR3 region has 15 residues. Germline V gene sequence: CDR1 KGHDR, CDR2 SFDVKD. V lost 3 bases, J lost 3 bases, and 5 bases stayed unmatched. The chain's CDR3 is CATSDRDRDVYEQYF. The CDR3 DNA reads TGTGCCACCAGTGATCGGGACAGGGACGTCTACGAGCAGTACTTC.

The CDR3 spells CASRANGDNSPLHF. Here the CDR3 DNA reads TGTGCCAGCAGGGCCAACGGGGATAATTCACCCCTCCACTTT. This chain links TRBV6-6 with TRBJ1-6; D gene ambiguous. Trimming stripped 6 bases from V and 5 bases from J, with 11 bases between. This CDR3 comprises 14 residues. Germline-derived CDR1 and CDR2 are MNHNY and SVGAGI (reference sequence).

The DNA of the CDR3 is TGCGCCAGCAGCTTTGACCCAGGACAGGGCATTAATTCACCCCTCCACTTT. Translated, it gives CASSFDPGQGINSPLHF. This chain connects TRBV5-1 to TRBJ1-6; TRBD1 matches at 8 bases. V was pared by 2 bases and J by 6 bases, with 10 bases of the junction left unmatched. This CDR3 comprises 17 residues. Germline V CDR1 and CDR2: SGHRS, YFSETQ.

The gene calls are TRBV5-1 and TRBJ1-4; 10 bases agree with TRBD1. The CDR3 is 19 amino acids. V dropped 1 base and J dropped 0; count of bases not matched to a gene: 9. Germline V gene data show CDR1 as SGHRS and CDR2 as YFSETQ. The CDR3 sequence: CASSLTGTGASPTNEKLFF. As DNA, the CDR3 is TGCGCCAGCAGCTTGACCGGGACAGGGGCCTCCCCAACTAATGAAAAACTGTTTTTT.

The chain employs TRBV3-1 (or the pseudogene TRBV3-2) and TRBJ1-3; 7 bases line up with TRBD1. Germline CDR1 is LGHDT and CDR2 is YNNKEL (reference sequence). The V gene end was trimmed by 4 bases and the J gene end by 14 bases; junction bases not matched to a gene: 14. The CDR3 is made up of 14 amino acids. The CDR3 here is CASSLADPRQGVYF. The CDR3 coding sequence is TGTGCCAGCAGCCTAGCAGACCCAAGACAGGGAGTATATTTT.

This chain connects TRBV10-3 to TRBJ2-5, with 8 bases fitting TRBD2. The V segment lost 0 bases and the J segment 5 bases; nucleotides outside the gene matches: 11. The CDR3 runs to 17 residues. Germline lookup yields CDR1 ENHRY and CDR2 SYGVKD. CDR3 amino acids: CAISESYGTSVDETQYF. The CDR3 nucleotides read TGTGCCATCAGTGAGTCGTACGGGACTAGTGTCGACGAGACCCAGTACTTC.

This clone has more than one count but fewer than ten. The chain has TRBV4-2 and TRBJ1-2; 8 positions agree with TRBD1. This CDR3 contains 15 residues. Germline loops: CDR1 LGHNA, CDR2 YNFKEQ. J gave up 2 bases and V 0 bases, and 2 bases lay outside the gene matches. CDR3 sequence reads: CASSQDRGRNYGYTF. The CDR3 DNA reads TGTGCCAGCAGCCAAGACAGGGGGCGAAACTATGGCTACACCTTC.

This clone was recorded once. The chain uses TRBV27 and TRBJ2-5, with 9 bases identical to TRBD2. In germline, CDR1 is MNHEY, CDR2 SMNVEV (reference sequence). The CDR3 extends over 15 amino acids. V was pared by 1 base and J by 4 bases, with 4 bases of the junction left unmatched. In DNA form, the CDR3 reads TGTGCCAGCAGTTTATTAAGCGGGGGGACAGAGACCCAGTACTTC. Residues: CASSLLSGGTETQYF.

This chain joins TRBV7-9 and TRBJ2-7, with D unclear. The germline V gene encodes CDR1 SEHNR and CDR2 FQNEAQ (reference sequence). The CDR3 is 16 amino acids. V dropped 5 bases and J dropped 0 bases, with 17 bases sitting between them. CDR3 nucleotide sequence: TGTGCCAGCAGCCCTCCTGACTTCCTGAGCTCCTACGAGCAGTACTTC. Its protein is CASSPPDFLSSYEQYF. Together with reference TRBV7-9 and TRBJ2-7, the CDR3 gives the full variable domain: DTGVSQNPRHKITKRGQNVTFRCDPISEHNRLYWYRQTLGQGPEFLTYFQNEAQLEKSRLLSDRFSAERPKGSFSTLEIQRTEQGDSAMYLCASSPPDFLSSYEQYFGPGTRLTVT.

This chain links TRBV9 with TRBJ1-6, with a weak D call TRBD1 (5 bases). V lost 2 bases and J lost 9, with 15 bases in between. Looked up from germline, CDR1 is SGDLS and CDR2 is YYNGEE. The CDR3 has 15 residues. The CDR3 nucleotides read TGTGCCAGCAGCGTCGTTGACAGCCTTGGTTCACCCCTCCACTTT. Amino acids: CASSVVDSLGSPLHF. Full variable domain (rest looked up from reference TRBV9 and TRBJ1-6): DSGVTQTPKHLITATGQRVTLRCSPRSGDLSVYWYQQSLDQGLQFLIQYYNGEERAKGNILERFSAQQFPDLHSELNLSSLELGDSALYFCASSVVDSLGSPLHFGNGTRLTVT.

The chain combines TRBV7-9 with TRBJ2-6; 9 positions match TRBD1. The ends lost 4 bases at V and 2 bases at J; junction bases unmatched: 9. Per the germline V gene, CDR1 is SEHNR and CDR2 is FQNEAQ (reference sequence). The CDR3 loop spans 18 amino acids. The CDR3 reads CASSSAGQGRTGANVLTF. The CDR3, as DNA: TGTGCCAGCAGCTCCGCGGGACAGGGACGGACTGGGGCCAACGTCCTGACTTTC.

This sequence joins TRBV7-8 and TRBJ1-2; no clear D gene. CDR1 is SGHVS, CDR2 FQNEAQ, per germline. V lost 4 bases to trimming and J lost 8 bases, with 11 bases between them. This CDR3 contains 12 residues. CDR3 loop: CASSSGAGGYTF. In DNA, the CDR3 is TGTGCCAGCAGCTCGGGAGCGGGGGGCTACACCTTC.

The chain is built from TRBV18 and TRBJ2-7; 7 nucleotides agree with TRBD1. The V gene end was trimmed by 6 bases and the J gene end by 0 bases; junction bases not matched to a gene: 5. The CDR3 has 14 amino acids. The germline V gene has CDR1 KGHSH and CDR2 LQKENI. CDR3 sequence reads: CASSGRQGSYEQYF. The DNA of the CDR3 is TGTGCCAGCTCTGGGAGACAGGGCTCCTACGAGCAGTACTTC.